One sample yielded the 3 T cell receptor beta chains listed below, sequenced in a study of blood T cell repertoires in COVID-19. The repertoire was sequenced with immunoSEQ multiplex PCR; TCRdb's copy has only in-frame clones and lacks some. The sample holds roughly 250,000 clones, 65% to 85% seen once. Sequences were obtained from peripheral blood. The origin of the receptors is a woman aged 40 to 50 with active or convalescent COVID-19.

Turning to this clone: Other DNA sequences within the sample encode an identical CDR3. This chain's CDR3 is CASSPPLGSSYEQYF. CDR3 DNA: TGTGCCAGCAGTCCCCCCCTGGGCTCCTCCTACGAGCAGTACTTC. The chain joins TRBV6-5 to TRBJ2-7, with D uncertain. Germline V gene sequence: CDR1 MNHEY, CDR2 SVGAGI. Trimming took off 5 bases at V and 0 bases at J, with 14 bases between the two ends. The CDR3 consists of 15 residues.

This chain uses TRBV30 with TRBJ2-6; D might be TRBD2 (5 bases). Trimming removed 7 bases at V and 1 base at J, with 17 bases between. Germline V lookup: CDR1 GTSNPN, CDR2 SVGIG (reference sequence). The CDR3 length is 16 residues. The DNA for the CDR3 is TGTGCCTATGCTCGGACTTGGGGTTCTGGGGCCAACGTCCTGACTTTC. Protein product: CAYARTWGSGANVLTF.

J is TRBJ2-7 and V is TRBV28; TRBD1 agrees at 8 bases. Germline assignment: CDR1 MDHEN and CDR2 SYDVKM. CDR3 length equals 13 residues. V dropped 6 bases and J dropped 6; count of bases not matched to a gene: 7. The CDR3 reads CASSRDRGLEQYV. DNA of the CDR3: TGTGCCAGCAGCCGTGACAGGGGCCTCGAGCAGTACGTC.